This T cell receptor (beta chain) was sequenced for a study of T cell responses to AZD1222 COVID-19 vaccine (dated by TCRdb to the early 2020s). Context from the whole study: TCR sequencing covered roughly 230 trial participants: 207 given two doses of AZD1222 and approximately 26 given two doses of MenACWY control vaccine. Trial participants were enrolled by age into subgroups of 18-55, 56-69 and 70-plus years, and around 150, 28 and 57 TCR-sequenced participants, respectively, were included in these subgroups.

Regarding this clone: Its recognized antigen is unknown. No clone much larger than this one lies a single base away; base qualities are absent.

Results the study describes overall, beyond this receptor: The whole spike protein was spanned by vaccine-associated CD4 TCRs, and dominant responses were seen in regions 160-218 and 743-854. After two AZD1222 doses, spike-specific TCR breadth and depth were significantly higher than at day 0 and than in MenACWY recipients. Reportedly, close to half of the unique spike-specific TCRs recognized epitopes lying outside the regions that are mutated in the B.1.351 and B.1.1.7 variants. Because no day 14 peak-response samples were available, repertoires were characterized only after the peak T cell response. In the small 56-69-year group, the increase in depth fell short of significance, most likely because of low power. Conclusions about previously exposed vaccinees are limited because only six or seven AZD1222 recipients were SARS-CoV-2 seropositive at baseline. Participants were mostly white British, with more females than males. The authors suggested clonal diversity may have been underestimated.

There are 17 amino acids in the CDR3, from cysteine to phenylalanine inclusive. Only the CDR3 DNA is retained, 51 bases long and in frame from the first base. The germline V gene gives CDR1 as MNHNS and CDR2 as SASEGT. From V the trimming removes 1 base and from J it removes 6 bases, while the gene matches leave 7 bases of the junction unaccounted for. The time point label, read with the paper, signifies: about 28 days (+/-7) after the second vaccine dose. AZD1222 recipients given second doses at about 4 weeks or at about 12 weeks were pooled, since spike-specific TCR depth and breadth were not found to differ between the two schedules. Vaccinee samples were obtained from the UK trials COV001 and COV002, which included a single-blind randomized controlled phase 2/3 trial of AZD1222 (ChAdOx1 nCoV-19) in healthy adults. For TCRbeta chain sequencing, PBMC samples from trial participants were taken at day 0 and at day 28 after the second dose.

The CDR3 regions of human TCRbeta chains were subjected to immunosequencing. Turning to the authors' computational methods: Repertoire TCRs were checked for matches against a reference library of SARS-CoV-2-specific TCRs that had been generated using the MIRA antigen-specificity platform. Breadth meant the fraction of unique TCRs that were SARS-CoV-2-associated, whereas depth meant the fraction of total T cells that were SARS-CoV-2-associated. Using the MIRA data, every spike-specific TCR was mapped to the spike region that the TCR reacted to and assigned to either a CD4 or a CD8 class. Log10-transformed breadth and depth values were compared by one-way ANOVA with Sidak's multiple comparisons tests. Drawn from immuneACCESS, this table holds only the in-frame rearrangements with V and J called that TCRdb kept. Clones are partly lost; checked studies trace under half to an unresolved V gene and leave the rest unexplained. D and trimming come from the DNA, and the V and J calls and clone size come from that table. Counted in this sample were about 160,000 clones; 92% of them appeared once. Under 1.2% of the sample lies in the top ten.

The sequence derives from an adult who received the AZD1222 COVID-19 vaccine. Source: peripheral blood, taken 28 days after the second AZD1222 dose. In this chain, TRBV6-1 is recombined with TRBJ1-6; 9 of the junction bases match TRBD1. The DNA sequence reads TGTGCCAGCAGTGAAGGGCACAGGGGGCATGGTAATTCACCCCTCCACTTT. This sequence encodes CASSEGHRGHGNSPLHF.